Listed here are 32 T cell receptor beta chains from one sample, sequenced in a study of T cells in Graves' hyperthyroidism and ophthalmopathy. The investigators amplified TCR beta CDR3 regions from RNA transcripts. The HTBI primer set was used in a first-round RT-PCR of the TCR CDR3. TCRdb re-called the multiplex PCR reads through MiXCR, storing one row per CDR3 protein. The data contain about 24,000 distinct CDR3 sequences, about 49% of them seen just once; the ten biggest clones take up roughly 26%. Sequenced material: blood. The source is a woman aged 35 to 49 with Graves' hyperthyroidism that later progressed to Graves' ophthalmopathy.

The chain links TRBV2 to TRBJ2-1, with 10 nucleotides matching TRBD2. From germline, CDR1 is SNHLY and CDR2 FYNNEI. The V gene end was trimmed by 7 bases and the J gene end by 8 bases; junction bases not matched to a gene: 8. This CDR3 has 14 amino acids. The CDR3 coding sequence is TGTGCCAGCAATGGGGCTAGCGGGAGCTATGAGCAGTTCTTC. It encodes CASNGASGSYEQFF. The full variable domain, completed using reference TRBV2 and TRBJ2-1, is EPEVTQTPSHQVTQMGQEVILRCVPISNHLYFYWYRQILGQKVEFLVSFYNNEISEKSEIFDDQFSVERPDGSNFTLKIRSTKLEDSAMYFCASNGASGSYEQFFGPGTRLTVL.

This clonotype was picked up many times. The rearrangement uses TRBV6-5 and TRBJ2-5; TRBD1 matches 8 bases. From germline, CDR1 is MNHEY and CDR2 SVGAGI. Trimming cost V 2 bases and J 5 bases; bases outside gene matches: 16. The CDR3 runs 18 residues. The CDR3 DNA is TGTGCCAGCAGTTACACCGGGACAGCCAGGGGGCCTTTGGAGACCCAGTACTTC. Protein: CASSYTGTARGPLETQYF.

This rearrangement joins TRBV4-1 to TRBJ1-2; D not resolved. CDR1 is MGHRA, CDR2 YSYEKL, per germline. Between the trimmed V and J ends, which lost 1 base and 2 bases, there was a span of 5 bases. The CDR3 contains 13 residues. The CDR3 loop is CASSQGLNYGYTF. CDR3 bases: TGCGCCAGCAGCCAAGGCCTGAACTATGGCTACACCTTC.

The chain combines TRBV7-3 with TRBJ1-1; 10 positions match TRBD1. The CDR3 loop spans 18 amino acids. V was clipped by 1 base and J by 8 bases; unmatched bases: 16. Germline loops: CDR1 SGHTA, CDR2 FQGTGA. The CDR3 loop is CASSLNGGGQGRGTEAFF. CDR3 DNA sequence: TGTGCCAGCAGCTTAAATGGGGGGGGACAGGGGAGGGGGACGGAAGCTTTCTTT.

V and J are TRBV15 and TRBJ2-7; D gene ambiguous. Germline V gene sequence: CDR1 LNHNV, CDR2 YYDKDF (reference sequence). The CDR3 has 14 residues. Trimming stripped 1 base from V and 1 base from J, with 8 bases between. The CDR3 coding sequence is TGTGCCACCAGCAGAGTCGCTGGATCCTACGAGCAGTACTTC. It encodes CATSRVAGSYEQYF.

A note on this clonotype: A much more abundant neighbour one base away suggests this may be a read error. The V call is TRBV30, the J call TRBJ1-1, with no clear D. This CDR3 contains 13 residues. Germline V gene sequence: CDR1 GTSNPN, CDR2 SVGIG (reference sequence). The CDR3: CAWSVLINTEASF. The CDR3 region has the DNA TGTGCCTGGAGTGTACTAATAAACACTGAAGCTTCCTTT.

The rearrangement uses TRBV20-1 and TRBJ2-5, with D perhaps TRBD1 or TRBD2 (5 bases each). There are 15 residues in the CDR3. Trimming cost V 2 bases and J 5 bases, with 18 bases left between them. CDR1 is DFQATT, CDR2 SNEGSKA, per germline (reference sequence). CDR3 DNA sequence: TGCAGTGCTAGACGGGACGCCTACCCGGGGGAGACCCAGTACTTC. It yields the protein CSARRDAYPGETQYF.

The CDR3 reads CASSRRGGTINEQFF. CDR3 sequence (DNA): TGTGCCAGCAGCCGTAGGGGGGGGACGATCAATGAGCAGTTCTTC. The chain links TRBV2 to TRBJ2-1; a possible D gene is TRBD2 (7 bases). V was shortened by 6 bases and J by 6 bases, with 18 bases between the two germline ends. This CDR3 is 15 amino acids long. Germline V lookup: CDR1 SNHLY, CDR2 FYNNEI.

This clonotype has at least ten counts. The gene calls are TRBV30 and TRBJ2-5; TRBD2 is a possible D gene (5 bases). The germline gives CDR1 GTSNPN, CDR2 SVGIG (reference sequence). V dropped 3 bases and J dropped 3 bases, with 11 bases sitting between them. The CDR3 is 13 residues long. The CDR3 DNA is TGTGCCTGGAGCTCCGGGATGGAAGAGACCCAGTACTTC. This sequence encodes CAWSSGMEETQYF. Together with reference TRBV30 and TRBJ2-5, the CDR3 gives the full variable domain: SQTIHQWPATLVQPVGSPLSLECTVEGTSNPNLYWYRQAAGRGLQLLFYSVGIGQISSEVPQNLSASRPQDRQFILSSKKLLLSDSGFYLCAWSSGMEETQYFGPGTRLLVL.

The chain uses TRBV20-1 and TRBJ2-7, with TRBD2 identical over 8 bases. With V trimmed by 6 bases and J by 3 bases, 10 bases remained unmatched. This CDR3 is built from 14 residues. Germline CDR1 DFQATT, CDR2 SNEGSKA (reference sequence). The CDR3 coding sequence is TGCAGTGCGCGAGGTGCGCGGGAGGTCTACGAGCAGTACTTC. This codes for CSARGAREVYEQYF.

This clonotype was detected only a few times. The gene calls are TRBV20-1 and TRBJ2-7; TRBD2 is a possible D gene (6 bases). The CDR3 extends over 12 amino acids. V was pared by 5 bases and J by 0 bases, with 8 bases between. Germline CDR1 and CDR2: DFQATT and SNEGSKA (reference sequence). Written as DNA, the CDR3 is TGCAGTGCTGCTAGCGTCTCCTACGAGCAGTACTTC. Translating gives CSAASVSYEQYF.

This clonotype showed up many times. Given a much more abundant clone one base away, this may be a read error. The rearrangement joins TRBV6-2 or TRBV6-3 to TRBJ1-2; D remains ambiguous. V lost 4 bases to trimming and J lost 6 bases, with 12 bases between them. Germline V lookup: CDR1 MNHEY, CDR2 SVGEGT. This CDR3 contains 13 residues. CDR3: CASSFAEANGYTF. In DNA form, the CDR3 reads TGTGCCAGCAGTTTCGCGGAGGCTAATGGCTACACCTTC.

Within the sample, this clonotype is medium-sized (0.01 to 0.1%). CDR3: CASSYSGAGGRDEQYF. CDR3 DNA: TGTGCCAGCAGCTATAGCGGGGCAGGGGGCAGGGACGAGCAGTACTTC. The chain recombines TRBV9 with TRBJ2-7; D may match TRBD1 or TRBD2 (8 bases each). Germline values: CDR1 SGDLS, CDR2 YYNGEE. The V gene lost 4 bases and the J gene lost 5 bases, with 22 bases spanning the gap. The CDR3 contains 16 residues. Full variable domain (missing parts from reference TRBV9 and TRBJ2-7): DSGVTQTPKHLITATGQRVTLRCSPRSGDLSVYWYQQSLDQGLQFLIQYYNGEERAKGNILERFSAQQFPDLHSELNLSSLELGDSALYFCASSYSGAGGRDEQYFGPGTRLTVT.

This clonotype was seen repeatedly, ten times or more. The V gene is TRBV5-4, the J gene TRBJ1-1; D not certain. The V end was cut by 1 base, the J end by 0 bases, with 10 bases between. CDR1 and CDR2 from the germline V gene are SGHNT and YYREEE (reference sequence). This CDR3 comprises 15 residues. The CDR3 protein is CASSLTSVVNTEAFF. The CDR3 DNA is TGTGCCAGCAGCTTGACCTCGGTGGTGAACACTGAAGCTTTCTTT.

This clonotype was counted many times. In DNA form, the CDR3 reads TGCGCCAGCAGCTTGGGAGGTGCTTTGGGCGAGCAGTACTTC. Encoded protein: CASSLGGALGEQYF. This sequence joins TRBV5-1 and TRBJ2-7; D call uncertain. This CDR3 comprises 14 residues. Deletions cut 0 bases from V and 6 bases from J, with 13 bases between. Germline V CDR1 and CDR2: SGHRS, YFSETQ.

The J gene is TRBJ2-1, the V gene TRBV13, with D tentatively TRBD2 (6 bases). Germline V gene lookup returns CDR1 PRHDT and CDR2 FYEKMQ (reference sequence). V was clipped by 5 bases and J by 2 bases, with 16 bases between them. The CDR3 spans 16 residues. The CDR3 DNA follows: TGTGCCAGCAGCACCCGGGGAGGTTTCACCTACAATGAGCAGTTCTTC. Translation: CASSTRGGFTYNEQFF.

This clonotype was picked up a small number of times. V usage is TRBV10-3 and J usage is TRBJ2-7; tentative D call: TRBD1 (6 bases). Per the germline V gene, CDR1 is ENHRY and CDR2 is SYGVKD. There are 15 residues in the CDR3. The germline V and J ends were trimmed by 2 bases and 0 bases, with 11 bases remaining between them. CDR3 sequence: CAISEGTGSSYEQYF. CDR3 sequence (DNA): TGTGCCATCAGTGAGGGAACAGGGAGCTCCTACGAGCAGTACTTC.

For this clonotype: No DNA is shown, since the ends of the CDR3 on it are uncertain; the CDR3 is the one TCRdb lists. The chain is built from TRBV7-9 and TRBJ1-5; the table assigns TRBD1, which was not confirmed against the DNA. Germline CDR1 and CDR2: SEHNR and FQNEAQ (reference sequence). 18 amino acids form the CDR3, both terminal residues included. CDR3 loop: CASSLDSWLHLRFGDQHF.

Comment on this clonotype: A clone one base away is much larger, so this may be a read error. This rearrangement joins TRBV28 to TRBJ2-3; 8 nucleotides match TRBD2. Looked up from germline, CDR1 is MDHEN and CDR2 is SYDVKM. CDR3 size: 16 residues. CDR3 in DNA: TGTGTCAGCAGTTTATCGGCGGGAGGCATTGCAGATACGCAGTATTTT. It is translated as CVSSLSAGGIADTQYF.

The chain couples TRBV10-3 to TRBJ1-3; D unclear. Germline CDR1 is ENHRY and CDR2 is SYGVKD. Trimming took 4 bases from V and 3 from J, leaving 7 bases between them. CDR3 length: 13 amino acids. The CDR3 here is CAISAALGNTIYF. The CDR3 DNA reads TGTGCCATCAGTGCGGCCCTTGGAAACACCATATATTTT.

This clonotype appeared a single time. The chain recombines TRBV6-1 with TRBJ2-1, with D possibly TRBD2 on 5 matching bases. Trimming cost V 3 bases and J 8 bases, with 5 bases left between them. In germline, CDR1 is MNHNS, CDR2 SASEGT. The CDR3 spans 11 residues. Written as DNA, the CDR3 is TGTGCCAGCAGTGAGCGGGATGAGCAGTTCTTC. Its translation: CASSERDEQFF.

In DNA, the CDR3 is TGTGCCAGCAGCGTAGCTTGGGGAGGGAACACCGGGGAGCTGTTTTTT. Encoded protein: CASSVAWGGNTGELFF. This chain connects TRBV9 to TRBJ2-2; a weak D match, TRBD2 (6 bases). The germline V gene encodes CDR1 SGDLS and CDR2 YYNGEE. This CDR3 region has 16 residues. V was clipped by 0 bases and J by 1 base, with 10 bases between them.

The chain recombines TRBV20-1 with TRBJ2-7, with 7 bases that match TRBD1. The CDR3 totals 14 residues. From germline, CDR1 is DFQATT and CDR2 SNEGSKA (reference sequence). The V segment lost 8 bases and the J segment 2 bases; nucleotides outside the gene matches: 12. The CDR3 is CSTRHGQDTYEQYF. The CDR3 nucleotides read TGCAGTACACGTCATGGACAGGACACCTACGAGCAGTACTTC.

This clonotype has ten or more counts. This sequence joins TRBV28 and TRBJ1-1; possible D gene TRBD1, 5 bases. The germline gives CDR1 MDHEN, CDR2 SYDVKM. Deletions cut 6 bases from V and 1 base from J, with 9 bases between. The CDR3 has 13 residues. Here the CDR3 reads CASSSGRNTEAFF. In DNA, the CDR3 is TGTGCCAGCAGCTCAGGGAGGAACACTGAAGCTTTCTTT.

Worth noting for this clonotype: One end of the junction is discordant with germline, which a read error may explain. The genes are TRBV12-3 or TRBV12-4 and TRBJ2-7; 7 bases are shared with TRBD2. The CDR3 is 15 amino acids. CDR3 loop: CACSFEGGPSHEQYF. CDR3 DNA sequence: TGTGCCTGCAGTTTTGAGGGAGGGCCGTCCCACGAGCAGTACTTC.

With respect to this clonotype: A much larger clonotype is one base distant, so this may be a read error. This chain connects TRBV11-2 to TRBJ2-7, with D hard to call. Trimming removed 0 bases from V and 2 bases from J, with 11 bases in between. This CDR3 has 15 residues. Germline-derived CDR1 and CDR2 are SGHAT and FQNNGV. The chain's CDR3 is CASSLDTIIAYEQYF. The CDR3 bases are TGTGCCAGCAGCTTAGATACTATAATCGCCTACGAGCAGTACTTC.

This clonotype was recorded many times. This sequence joins TRBV28 and TRBJ2-7, with 8 bases aligning to TRBD1. V shed 8 bases, J shed 6 bases, and the junction held 9 bases outside the gene matches. CDR1 is MDHEN, CDR2 SYDVKM, per germline. The length of the CDR3 is 13 residues. CDR3 in DNA: TGTGCCAGCGAAGGACAGGGAGTCCTCGAGCAGTACTTC. It specifies CASEGQGVLEQYF. Filled out from reference TRBV28 and TRBJ2-7, the complete variable domain reads DVKVTQSSRYLVKRTGEKVFLECVQDMDHENMFWYRQDPGLGLRLIYFSYDVKMKEKGDIPEGYSVSREKKERFSLILESASTNQTSMYLCASEGQGVLEQYFGPGTRLTVT.

V is TRBV5-1 and J is TRBJ1-3, with unresolved D. The CDR3 is 16 residues long. V was pared by 0 bases and J by 0 bases, with 10 bases between. CDR1 is SGHRS and CDR2 is YFSETQ in the germline V gene. CDR3 residues: CASSLVGSSSGNTIYF. In nucleotides, the CDR3 is TGCGCCAGCAGCTTGGTCGGCAGCAGCTCTGGAAACACCATATATTTT. Looking up the rest from reference TRBV5-1 and TRBJ1-3 gives the full variable domain: KAGVTQTPRYLIKTRGQQVTLSCSPISGHRSVSWYQQTPGQGLQFLFEYFSETQRNKGNFPGRFSGRQFSNSRSEMNVSTLELGDSALYLCASSLVGSSSGNTIYFGEGSWLTVV.

The chain couples TRBV2 to TRBJ2-3; 12 bases line up with TRBD2. The germline gives CDR1 SNHLY, CDR2 FYNNEI. V trimming: 4 bases; J trimming: 5 bases; junction bases outside the gene matches: 1. The CDR3 spans 14 residues. Here the CDR3 reads CASSVTSGRDTQYF. CDR3 nucleotides: TGTGCCAGCAGTGTGACTAGCGGGAGAGATACGCAGTATTTT.

The sample holds many counts of this clonotype. The chain has TRBV5-4 and TRBJ2-7; D not certain. Trimming shortened V by 1 base and J by 4 bases, and 6 bases separated the two germline ends. In germline, CDR1 is SGHNT, CDR2 YYREEE (reference sequence). The CDR3 loop spans 12 amino acids. The CDR3 spells CASSLNPYEQYF. The CDR3 bases are TGTGCCAGCAGCTTGAATCCTTACGAGCAGTACTTC.

For this clonotype: The junction departs from the called germline gene at one end, perhaps through a read error. This sequence joins TRBV19 and TRBJ2-1; 14 bases are shared with TRBD2. Per germline, CDR1 LNHDA and CDR2 SQIVND (reference sequence). This CDR3 has 16 amino acids. The CDR3 is CANSMGLAGVSNEQFF. CDR3 DNA: TGTGCCAATAGTATGGGACTAGCGGGAGTTAGTAATGAGCAGTTCTTC. Full variable domain (missing parts from reference TRBV19 and TRBJ2-1): DGGITQSPKYLFRKEGQNVTLSCEQNLNHDAMYWYRQDPGQGLRLIYYSQIVNDFQKGDIAEGYSVSREKKESFPLTVTSAQKNPTAFYLCANSMGLAGVSNEQFFGPGTRLTVL.

The table lists this clonotype with a few counts. The chain has TRBV25-1 and TRBJ2-3; 9 bases align to TRBD2. V shed 2 bases, J shed 3 bases, and the junction held 3 bases outside the gene matches. The germline gives CDR1 MGHDK, CDR2 SYGVNS. The CDR3 is 15 amino acids. The CDR3 coding sequence is TGTGCCAGCAGTGAACGAGCGGGAGGAACAGATACGCAGTATTTT. Translating gives CASSERAGGTDTQYF.